This T cell receptor beta chain was documented in a study of Ad26.COV2.S vaccination and SARS-CoV-2 variants. Across the whole study: Sample donor was a member of the COV1001 Ad26.COV2.S trial arm.

Treatment defined: 15 to 20 received Ad26.COV2.S at low or high dose, single or two shots; several received placebo; per-sample allocation not given. Sampling was done on day 63 after the first vaccine or placebo injection. Assay: immunoSEQ multiplex PCR; the TCRdb copy retains only in-frame clones and omits some. The sample yields fewer than 500,000 clones, 80% to 95% seen once. The V and J ends lost 0 bases and 2 bases respectively, with 9 bases between them. Germline CDR1 SGHKS, CDR2 YYEKEE (reference sequence). The CDR3 extends over 14 amino acids. The receptor comes from a person aged 18-60 years who received the Ad26.COV2.S COVID-19 vaccine or a placebo. The sample in question was peripheral blood, obtained in a trial of Ad26.COV2.S vaccine versus placebo. V and J are TRBV5-5 and TRBJ2-7; possibly TRBD2 for D (5 bases). The DNA of the CDR3 is TGTGCCAGCAGCTTGGGCGGGCTCCCCTACGAGCAGTACTTC. It is translated as CASSLGGLPYEQYF.